Sequencing of this TCR beta chain was carried out in a study of T cell repertoires in cytomegalovirus infection. In this sample, this clonotype turned up a few times. The target antigen is unknown. Study-level results: The study found HLA-C-restricted CMV-specific TCR beta clonotypes dominating the ex vivo response.

A single record per CDR3 protein comes from TCRdb applying MiXCR to the reads. The sample holds some 100,000 distinct CDR3 sequences, about 22% seen once. The CDR3 is 13 amino acids. Trimming cost V 3 bases and J 0 bases, with 4 bases left between them. Germline V lookup: CDR1 SGHVS, CDR2 FNYEAQ. V is TRBV7-6 and J is TRBJ2-3; the D is unclear. The sample taken for sequencing was CD8+ T cells from PBMCs. This TCR was recovered from a human donor in good health (CMV status not recorded). Some clones in this sample may be carry-over from other donors' samples. The CDR3 region has the DNA TGTGCCAGCAGCTTCCTGAGCACAGATACGCAGTATTTT. This sequence encodes CASSFLSTDTQYF.